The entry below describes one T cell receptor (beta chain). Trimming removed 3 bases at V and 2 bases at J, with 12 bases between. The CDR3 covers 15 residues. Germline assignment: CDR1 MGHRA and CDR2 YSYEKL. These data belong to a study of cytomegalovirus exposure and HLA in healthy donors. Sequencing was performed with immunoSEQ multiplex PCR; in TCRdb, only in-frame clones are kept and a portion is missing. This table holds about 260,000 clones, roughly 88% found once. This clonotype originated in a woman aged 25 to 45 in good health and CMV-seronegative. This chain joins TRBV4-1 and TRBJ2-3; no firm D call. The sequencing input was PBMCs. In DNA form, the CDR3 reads TGCGCCAGCAGCCAGGGTGAAGCCTACACAGATACGCAGTATTTT. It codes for CASSQGEAYTDTQYF.